These T cell receptor beta chains were read from a single sample in a study of blood T cells in healthy people across ages. TCRdb re-derived calls from the 5' RACE reads in MiXCR, one entry per CDR3 protein. This table has 650,000 to 1,000,000 distinct CDR3 sequences, around 50% appearing once. Sequenced: blood. All receptors come from a man older than 75 in good health. Each CDR3 is given with its conserved first and last residue. A D gene is named only where the DNA matches it firmly. Clone size is stated in some rows and not others, as once, few, many or a class when expanded.

clone_size: once; j_call: TRBJ2-3; v_call: TRBV20-1; d_call: TRBD2; cdr3_nt: TGCAGTGCTAGCTCAGCGGGGGGGATCACAGATACGCAGTATTTT; cdr3_aa: CSASSAGGITDTQYF
clone_size: few; j_call: TRBJ2-7; v_call: TRBV4-3; d_call: TRBD2; cdr3_nt: TGCGCCAGCAGCCAAGATAGCCTAGCGGGACTCTACGAGCAGTACTTC; cdr3_aa: CASSQDSLAGLYEQYF
clone_size: few; j_call: TRBJ2-5; v_call: TRBV7-8; d_call: TRBD2; cdr3_nt: TGTGCCAGCAGCTTAGAGGGAGGGTGGGGAGAGACCCAGTACTTC; cdr3_aa: CASSLEGGWGETQYF
clone_size: few; j_call: TRBJ2-3; v_call: TRBV4-2; d_call: TRBD1; cdr3_nt: TGTGCCAGCAGCCAAGTGGGACAGGGGGCTTCCACAGATACGCAGTATTTT; cdr3_aa: CASSQVGQGASTDTQYF
clone_size: -; j_call: TRBJ2-7; v_call: TRBV20-1; d_call: -; cdr3_nt: TGCAGTGCGTGGACGGAGACTTCCTACGAGCAGTACTTC; cdr3_aa: CSAWTETSYEQYF
clone_size: -; j_call: TRBJ1-1; v_call: TRBV20-1; d_call: -; cdr3_nt: TGCAGTGCTAGAGGCCCCCAAGGGCTCATGAACACTGAAGCTTTCTTT; cdr3_aa: CSARGPQGLMNTEAFF
clone_size: -; j_call: TRBJ2-7; v_call: TRBV24-1; d_call: TRBD1; cdr3_nt: TGTGCCACCAGTGATACCAAGGGGGCAGACTACTACGAGCAGTACTTC; cdr3_aa: CATSDTKGADYYEQYF
clone_size: many; j_call: TRBJ2-7; v_call: TRBV18; d_call: TRBD1; cdr3_nt: TGTGCCAGCTCACCACTGGGACAGGGCTCCTACGAGCAGTACTTC; cdr3_aa: CASSPLGQGSYEQYF
clone_size: few; j_call: TRBJ2-3; v_call: TRBV20-1; d_call: TRBD1; cdr3_nt: TGCAGTGCTAGTTCCGGGACAGGACGCACAGATACGCAGTATTTT; cdr3_aa: CSASSGTGRTDTQYF
clone_size: -; j_call: TRBJ2-7; v_call: TRBV6-2/TRBV6-3; d_call: TRBD2; cdr3_nt: TGTGCCAGCAGTCTAGACTTCCACGGGAGGAAGTTGCACGAGCAGTACTTC; cdr3_aa: CASSLDFHGRKLHEQYF
clone_size: many; j_call: TRBJ2-5; v_call: TRBV29-1; d_call: TRBD2; cdr3_nt: TGCAGCGTCCCGACGGGGGGCCAAGAGACCCAGTACTTC; cdr3_aa: CSVPTGGQETQYF
clone_size: many; j_call: TRBJ2-7; v_call: TRBV7-2; d_call: TRBD2; cdr3_nt: TGTGCCAGCAGTTCGGAGGCTAGCGGGTTCCAGGAGCAGTACTTC; cdr3_aa: CASSSEASGFQEQYF
clone_size: -; j_call: TRBJ2-7; v_call: TRBV11-1; d_call: -; cdr3_nt: TGTGCCAGCAGCTTAACAGGGATAGACTACGAGCAGTACTTC; cdr3_aa: CASSLTGIDYEQYF
clone_size: few; j_call: TRBJ2-7; v_call: TRBV18; d_call: TRBD1; cdr3_nt: TGTGCCAGCTCACCCCCGGGGACAGGGCGACTCGAGCAGTACTTC; cdr3_aa: CASSPPGTGRLEQYF
clone_size: -; j_call: TRBJ2-3; v_call: TRBV12-3/TRBV12-4; d_call: -; cdr3_nt: TGTGCCTCGGGGGAAACCCTAGATACGCAGTATTTT; cdr3_aa: CASGETLDTQYF
clone_size: many; j_call: TRBJ1-6; v_call: TRBV2; d_call: -; cdr3_nt: TGTGCCAGCAGTGAAGCGCGGGTGAGGGGGTCACCCCTCCACTTT; cdr3_aa: CASSEARVRGSPLHF
clone_size: -; j_call: TRBJ2-1; v_call: TRBV7-9; d_call: -; cdr3_nt: TGTGCCAGCAGCTTAGTATCTGGATTCTACAAAGAGCAGTTCTTC; cdr3_aa: CASSLVSGFYKEQFF
clone_size: -; j_call: TRBJ1-5; v_call: TRBV12-3/TRBV12-4; d_call: -; cdr3_nt: TGTGCCAGCAGTTTATCGGCAGGGCAGGGCAATCAGCCCCAGCATTTT; cdr3_aa: CASSLSAGQGNQPQHF
clone_size: -; j_call: TRBJ2-7; v_call: TRBV11-1; d_call: -; cdr3_nt: TGTGCCAGCAGCCACAGGGAGGGCGAGCAGTACTTC; cdr3_aa: CASSHREGEQYF
clone_size: few; j_call: TRBJ1-2; v_call: TRBV24-1; d_call: -; cdr3_nt: TGTGCCACCATCATCCGGGACAACTACTATGGCTACACCTTC; cdr3_aa: CATIIRDNYYGYTF
clone_size: few; j_call: TRBJ2-7; v_call: TRBV21-1; d_call: -; cdr3_nt: TGTGCCATCGCGGAAAAGAAGTCCTACAATGAGCAGTACTTC; cdr3_aa: CAIAEKKSYNEQYF
clone_size: few; j_call: TRBJ2-7; v_call: TRBV12-3/TRBV12-4; d_call: TRBD1; cdr3_nt: TGTGCCAGCAGTATTACAGGGGGCCCCTCCTACGAGCAGTACTTC; cdr3_aa: CASSITGGPSYEQYF
clone_size: -; j_call: TRBJ2-7; v_call: TRBV2; d_call: -; cdr3_nt: TGTGCCAGCAGTGTGGGGGGCGACAAACGCCACGAGCAGTACTTC; cdr3_aa: CASSVGGDKRHEQYF
clone_size: few; j_call: TRBJ2-7; v_call: TRBV29-1; d_call: -; cdr3_nt: TGCATCCCCCCTGGGGCAGCTCGCGAGCAGTACTTC; cdr3_aa: CIPPGAAREQYF
clone_size: -; j_call: TRBJ1-2; v_call: TRBV20-1; d_call: -; cdr3_nt: TGCAGGGCTAGCCGGGACGGCGATGGCTACACCTTC; cdr3_aa: CRASRDGDGYTF
clone_size: -; j_call: TRBJ1-2; v_call: TRBV2; d_call: -; cdr3_nt: TGTGCCAGCCGTCCCGGCAGACAGGACTATGGCTACACCTTC; cdr3_aa: CASRPGRQDYGYTF
clone_size: -; j_call: TRBJ2-7; v_call: TRBV29-1; d_call: TRBD1; cdr3_nt: TGCAGCGTTAAAAGGGGGACAGGGGAATACGAGCAGTACTTC; cdr3_aa: CSVKRGTGEYEQYF
clone_size: -; j_call: TRBJ2-1; v_call: TRBV20-1; d_call: -; cdr3_nt: TGCAGTGCAAGGGGGAGGGGACTCAATGAGCAGTTCTTC; cdr3_aa: CSARGRGLNEQFF
clone_size: -; j_call: TRBJ2-4; v_call: TRBV18; d_call: -; cdr3_nt: TGTGCCAGCTCACCAGGAGGTACGGTTGACATTCAGTACTTC; cdr3_aa: CASSPGGTVDIQYF
clone_size: -; j_call: TRBJ2-3; v_call: TRBV21-1; d_call: -; cdr3_nt: TGTGCCAGCAGCAAAGAACTCCCCCCAGATACGCAGTATTTT; cdr3_aa: CASSKELPPDTQYF
clone_size: -; j_call: TRBJ1-1; v_call: TRBV5-5; d_call: TRBD1; cdr3_nt: TGTGCCAGCAGCTTGGCTTTTCAGGGGGACACTGAAGCTTTCTTT; cdr3_aa: CASSLAFQGDTEAFF
clone_size: few; j_call: TRBJ2-3; v_call: TRBV20-1; d_call: TRBD1; cdr3_nt: TGCAGTGCTCTCGGACAGGGGGCACGAGATACGCAGTATTTT; cdr3_aa: CSALGQGARDTQYF
clone_size: -; j_call: TRBJ2-3; v_call: TRBV5-1; d_call: -; cdr3_nt: TGCGCCAGCAGCTTGATGGATACGCAGTATTTT; cdr3_aa: CASSLMDTQYF
clone_size: few; j_call: TRBJ2-7; v_call: TRBV4-2; d_call: TRBD1; cdr3_nt: TGTGCCAGCAGCCAAGATTATTCGGGGGACAGGGCCTACGAGCAGTACTTC; cdr3_aa: CASSQDYSGDRAYEQYF
clone_size: few; j_call: TRBJ2-5; v_call: TRBV7-2; d_call: TRBD1; cdr3_nt: TGTGCCAGCAGCACTCCGGGACAGGGGGCTGGTAGGGGGACCCAGTACTTC; cdr3_aa: CASSTPGQGAGRGTQYF
clone_size: -; j_call: TRBJ2-3; v_call: TRBV7-2; d_call: TRBD2; cdr3_nt: TGTGCCAGCAGCGTACTAGCGGGCCACACAGATACGCAGTATTTT; cdr3_aa: CASSVLAGHTDTQYF
clone_size: -; j_call: TRBJ2-7; v_call: TRBV27; d_call: TRBD2; cdr3_nt: TGTGCCATTCCACCCCGGGAGGTCTCCTACGAGCAGTACTTC; cdr3_aa: CAIPPREVSYEQYF
clone_size: -; j_call: TRBJ2-7; v_call: TRBV21-1; d_call: -; cdr3_nt: TGTGCCAGCAGCAAAGACCCGCTAACCTACGAGCAGTACTTC; cdr3_aa: CASSKDPLTYEQYF
clone_size: -; j_call: TRBJ2-5; v_call: TRBV5-1; d_call: -; cdr3_nt: TGCGCCAGCAGCTTGGATCTTTCGTCAGAGCAGTACTTC; cdr3_aa: CASSLDLSSEQYF
clone_size: few; j_call: TRBJ2-7; v_call: TRBV7-9; d_call: TRBD2; cdr3_nt: TGTGCCAGCAGCTCGAGCGGACTAGCGGGAGGGCCTGTGGTCTACGAGCAGTACTTC; cdr3_aa: CASSSSGLAGGPVVYEQYF